The 8 T cell receptor beta chains below come from one sample, sequenced in a study of blood T cell repertoires in COVID-19. Some clones are missing from TCRdb's copy, which holds only in-frame ones; the method was immunoSEQ multiplex PCR. In the table there are fewer than 450,000 clones, about nine tenths of which are singletons. Sequencing input: peripheral blood. These receptors were obtained from a woman between 70 and 85 years old with COVID-19, enrolled during active disease.

The chain joins TRBV27 to TRBJ2-2, with TRBD1 matching over 7 bases. The CDR3 is 16 residues long. CDR1 is MNHEY and CDR2 is SMNVEV in the germline V gene (reference sequence). Germline trimming cut 5 bases from V and 5 bases from J; bases unmatched to any gene: 11. The CDR3 is CASSTLRTGWTGELFF. For the CDR3, the DNA is TGTGCCAGCAGTACCCTTCGGACAGGCTGGACCGGGGAGCTGTTTTTT.

This clone was seen once. CDR3 sequence reads: CASSEAAGRLHEAFF. The CDR3 DNA reads TGTGCCAGCAGTGAAGCGGCGGGGCGGCTTCATGAAGCTTTCTTT. The chain links TRBV6-1 to TRBJ1-1; D possibly corresponds to TRBD1 (5 bases). The CDR3 spans 15 residues. V lost 0 bases and J 7 bases, leaving 15 bases between the germline ends. Per the germline V gene, CDR1 is MNHNS and CDR2 is SASEGT.

This chain links TRBV30 with TRBJ2-1, with a possible D match to TRBD1 (6 bases). Per the germline V gene, CDR1 is GTSNPN and CDR2 is SVGIG (reference sequence). The CDR3 is made up of 15 amino acids. The V end was cut by 2 bases, the J end by 0 bases, with 11 bases between. CDR3 sequence: CAWSPGTSSYNEQFF. The CDR3 nucleotides are TGTGCCTGGAGTCCCGGGACAAGCTCCTACAATGAGCAGTTCTTC.

The rearrangement uses TRBV7-8 and TRBJ1-2; tentatively, D is TRBD1 (6 bases). Germline CDR1 reads SGHVS; CDR2 reads FQNEAQ. This CDR3 is 17 amino acids long. Trimming took off 1 base at V and 4 bases at J, with 19 bases between the two ends. CDR3 residues: CASSLVSQGLVGYGYTF. The DNA of the CDR3 is TGTGCCAGCAGCTTAGTTTCACAGGGCCTCGTGGGCTATGGCTACACCTTC.

The rearrangement uses TRBV5-6 and TRBJ1-1; 8 nucleotides match TRBD1. The CDR3 has 14 amino acids. Germline trimming cut 3 bases from V and 1 base from J; bases unmatched to any gene: 2. CDR1 is SGHDT and CDR2 is YYEEEE in the germline V gene. The CDR3 loop is CASSSGTGNTEAFF. In DNA form, the CDR3 reads TGTGCCAGCAGCTCCGGGACAGGGAACACTGAAGCTTTCTTT.

This chain links TRBV7-2 with TRBJ1-2; no clear D gene. The CDR3 extends over 14 amino acids. Germline V gene data show CDR1 as SGHTA and CDR2 as FQGNSA. V shed 1 base and J shed 5 bases, with 11 bases lying between them. The DNA of the CDR3 is TGTGCCAGCAGCTTAGGGGTAGCGGTGTATGGCTACACCTTC. Its protein product is CASSLGVAVYGYTF.

The rearrangement links TRBV6-1 to TRBJ1-2; D not resolved. The CDR3 extends over 15 amino acids. Germline CDR1 and CDR2: MNHNS and SASEGT. V was clipped by 0 bases and J by 3 bases, with 11 bases between them. CDR3 protein: CASSEAGGSYYGYTF. DNA for the CDR3: TGTGCCAGCAGTGAAGCAGGAGGCAGCTACTATGGCTACACCTTC.

This clone was picked up one time. The chain uses TRBV24-1 and TRBJ2-1; 7 bases align to TRBD1. In germline, CDR1 is KGHDR, CDR2 SFDVKD. The CDR3 is made up of 12 amino acids. Trimming cost V 1 base and J 14 bases; bases outside gene matches: 4. The CDR3 loop is CATSDLTGVEFF. CDR3 nucleotides: TGTGCCACCAGTGATTTAACAGGGGTGGAGTTCTTC.